This TCR beta chain originates from a study of beta chain features in type 1 diabetes. Regarding the study as a whole: Type 1 diabetes patients had TCRB CDR3s that were shorter (moderately but significantly so) in all four CD4+ subsets.

Expressed TCRB transcripts were sequenced because the entire RNA isolate underwent reverse transcription. Profiling relied on immunoSEQ multiplex PCR, and the TCRdb table lists in-frame clones only, not all of them. The table lists about 99,000 clones, under 30% of them singletons, with 0.5% to 0.6% in the top ten. Trimming shortened V by 6 bases and J by 12 bases, and 15 bases separated the two germline ends. Germline-derived CDR1 and CDR2 are SNHLY and FYNNEI. The CDR3 has 12 residues. As to this clone: Its antigen is unknown.

The chain carries TRBV2 and TRBJ2-1; D might be TRBD2 (6 bases). Sequenced input: central memory CD4+ T cells from blood. This clonotype was sampled from a woman aged 18-30 years with type 1 diabetes. The CDR3 sequence is CASSGGGLWQFF. Written as DNA, the CDR3 is TGTGCCAGCAGCGGGGGTGGGCTTTGGCAGTTCTTC.